The 20 T cell receptor beta chains given below trace back to one sample, sequenced in a study of Ad26.COV2.S vaccination and SARS-CoV-2 variants. Assay: immunoSEQ multiplex PCR; the TCRdb copy retains only in-frame clones and omits some. This table has hundreds of thousands of clones, around 92% appearing once. The treatment denotes: 15 to 20 received Ad26.COV2.S at low or high dose, single or two shots; about 5 received placebo; per-sample allocation not given. Collection of the samples took place on day 63 after the first injection of vaccine or placebo. Sample: peripheral blood, taken in a trial of Ad26.COV2.S vaccine versus placebo. Source of these receptors: a person between 18 and 60 years old who received the Ad26.COV2.S COVID-19 vaccine or a placebo.

The chain joins TRBV28 to TRBJ2-5, with 10 bases fitting TRBD2. V lost 4 bases to trimming and J lost 5 bases; unmatched junction nucleotides: 10. CDR1 is MDHEN and CDR2 is SYDVKM in the germline V gene. The CDR3 contains 16 residues. As DNA, the CDR3 is TGTGCCAGCAGTTCTCCTTTAGCGGGGGGAAAGGAGACCCAGTACTTC. It is translated as CASSSPLAGGKETQYF.

V gene TRBV2 combines with J gene TRBJ2-6; the D gene is possibly TRBD1 (5 bases). Trimming left V 6 bases short and J 0 bases short, with 9 bases between. This CDR3 has 15 residues. CDR1 and CDR2 (germline): SNHLY, FYNNEI. CDR3 bases: TGTGCCAGCAGGGACAAGAGCTCTGGGGCCAACGTCCTGACTTTC. This codes for CASRDKSSGANVLTF.

V is TRBV3-1 (or the pseudogene TRBV3-2) and J is TRBJ2-2; D remains ambiguous. V was pared by 1 base and J by 0 bases, with 6 bases between. The CDR3 sequence is 15 residues long. Germline lookup yields CDR1 LGHDT and CDR2 YNNKEL (reference sequence). The CDR3 reads CASSQGYTNTGELFF. Written as DNA, the CDR3 is TGTGCCAGCAGCCAAGGATACACGAACACCGGGGAGCTGTTTTTT.

V usage is TRBV7-9 and J usage is TRBJ2-7, with a possible D match to TRBD1 (7 bases). The CDR3 totals 16 residues. The germline V gene has CDR1 SEHNR and CDR2 FQNEAQ (reference sequence). V was cut by 5 bases and J by 7 bases, with 24 bases left in between. Here the CDR3 reads CASSPDGGTATFEQYF. The CDR3 DNA is TGTGCCAGCAGCCCCGACGGCGGGACAGCTACTTTTGAGCAGTACTTC.

This sequence joins TRBV7-9 and TRBJ2-7; unclear D gene. The CDR3 consists of 15 residues. V was trimmed by 0 bases and J by 1 base, leaving 10 bases between them. The germline CDR1 and CDR2 sequences are SEHNR and FQNEAQ (reference sequence). The CDR3 DNA is TGTGCCAGCAGCTTAGCGGCTTATGCATCCTACGAGCAGTACTTC. Its protein is CASSLAAYASYEQYF.

V and J are TRBV24-1 and TRBJ1-5; unclear D gene. The CDR3 covers 15 residues. The germline V gene encodes CDR1 KGHDR and CDR2 SFDVKD. V lost 7 bases and J lost 2, with 14 bases in between. Here the CDR3 reads CATRRTDPGNQPQHF. The CDR3 DNA is TGTGCCACCAGGAGGACCGACCCGGGCAATCAGCCCCAGCATTTT.

This clone came up once. The rearrangement joins TRBV3-1 (or the pseudogene TRBV3-2) to TRBJ2-3, with 10 bases identical to TRBD2. V lost 4 bases, J lost 0 bases, and 4 bases stayed unmatched. Per germline, CDR1 LGHDT and CDR2 YNNKEL (reference sequence). The CDR3 is 16 amino acids. This CDR3 is CASSLRTSGSTDTQYF. CDR3 nucleotide sequence: TGTGCCAGCAGCCTCCGGACTAGCGGAAGCACAGATACGCAGTATTTT.

In regard to this clone: The sample contains more than one DNA sequence encoding this CDR3. The rearrangement links TRBV18 to TRBJ1-2, with TRBD1 matching over 8 bases. CDR1 KGHSH and CDR2 LQKENI come from the germline V gene. V lost 0 bases, J lost 4 bases, and 1 base stayed unmatched. The CDR3 is 14 amino acids. CDR3 sequence (DNA): TGTGCCAGCTCACCACCGGACAGGGTCTATGGCTACACCTTC. Its protein product is CASSPPDRVYGYTF.

This sequence joins TRBV4-3 and TRBJ1-1; a weak D match, TRBD1 (5 bases). V shed 0 bases and J shed 6 bases, with 11 bases lying between them. Germline V gives CDR1 LGHNA, CDR2 YSLEER. This CDR3 has 14 residues. CDR3 DNA: TGCGCCAGCAGCCAAGATGTTATGGGGGCTGAAGCTTTCTTT. It translates to CASSQDVMGAEAFF.

The chain is built from TRBV7-8 and TRBJ2-2; the match to TRBD1 covers 7 bases. The CDR3 length is 15 residues. Trimming took 5 bases from V and 6 from J; bases not matched to a gene: 9. CDR1 and CDR2 from the germline V gene are SGHVS and FQNEAQ. The CDR3 coding sequence is TGTGCCAGCAGCCCGGGACAGCCTGGCCCCGGGGAGCTGTTTTTT. Residues: CASSPGQPGPGELFF.

The rearrangement uses TRBV11-2 and TRBJ1-6, with 9 bases that match TRBD1. The CDR3 is 16 amino acids. J lost 8 bases, V lost 1 base, and 6 bases had no gene match. Germline V CDR1 and CDR2: SGHAT, FQNNGV. Here the CDR3 DNA reads TGTGCCAGCAGCTTAGGACCGGGACAGGGTTATTCACCCCTCCACTTT. Its protein is CASSLGPGQGYSPLHF.

CDR3 amino acids: CASSDYSEQYF. CDR3 DNA: TGTGCCAGCAGTGACTACAGCGAGCAGTACTTC. The chain couples TRBV2 to TRBJ2-7; D gene ambiguous. Germline CDR1 is SNHLY and CDR2 is FYNNEI. This CDR3 comprises 11 residues. The ends were cut back, 3 bases at V and 6 bases at J, with 6 bases in the middle. The full variable domain, with the rest looked up from reference TRBV2 and TRBJ2-7, is EPEVTQTPSHQVTQMGQEVILRCVPISNHLYFYWYRQILGQKVEFLVSFYNNEISEKSEIFDDQFSVERPDGSNFTLKIRSTKLEDSAMYFCASSDYSEQYFGPGTRLTVT.

This clone was found once. The gene calls are TRBV19 and TRBJ2-3; 10 nucleotides align to TRBD1. CDR3 length equals 16 residues. V lost 6 bases and J lost 1; bases outside the gene matches: 7. Germline CDR1 reads LNHDA; CDR2 reads SQIVND (reference sequence). The CDR3 loop is CASSFGTGDGTDTQYF. DNA of the CDR3: TGTGCCAGTAGCTTCGGGACAGGGGATGGCACAGATACGCAGTATTTT.

The rearrangement joins TRBV7-2 to TRBJ2-2, with 12 bases lining up with TRBD2. The germline V gene encodes CDR1 SGHTA and CDR2 FQGNSA. The CDR3 has 15 amino acids. The ends lost 4 bases at V and 4 bases at J; junction bases unmatched: 1. The CDR3 DNA follows: TGTGCCAGCAGCTCTAGCGGGGGGGCCACCGGGGAGCTGTTTTTT. Amino acids: CASSSSGGATGELFF.

The chain has TRBV7-9 and TRBJ1-2, with 8 positions matching TRBD1. V was clipped by 3 bases and J by 8 bases; unmatched bases: 11. Germline CDR1 SEHNR, CDR2 FQNEAQ (reference sequence). The CDR3 is 15 residues long. The CDR3 DNA follows: TGTGCCAGCAGCTTCTCCCAGGGGGCCTCTCGGGGCTACACCTTC. It encodes CASSFSQGASRGYTF. The variable domain in full, completed from reference TRBV7-9 and TRBJ1-2, reads DTGVSQNPRHKITKRGQNVTFRCDPISEHNRLYWYRQTLGQGPEFLTYFQNEAQLEKSRLLSDRFSAERPKGSFSTLEIQRTEQGDSAMYLCASSFSQGASRGYTFGSGTRLTVV.

The V and J genes are TRBV9 and TRBJ1-2; D is unclear. There are 14 residues in the CDR3. The ends were cut back, 0 bases at V and 4 bases at J, with 10 bases in the middle. Per the germline V gene, CDR1 is SGDLS and CDR2 is YYNGEE. In DNA, the CDR3 is TGTGCCAGCAGCGTAGGGGGAGGAAGCTATGGCTACACCTTC. Its protein product is CASSVGGGSYGYTF.

The chain couples TRBV28 to TRBJ1-1, with D unresolved. V was clipped by 1 base and J by 0 bases, with 6 bases between them. Germline lookup yields CDR1 MDHEN and CDR2 SYDVKM. The CDR3 is 14 amino acids. CDR3 DNA sequence: TGTGCCAGCAGTTTATCTGCAGTGAACACTGAAGCTTTCTTT. Amino acids: CASSLSAVNTEAFF. The full variable domain, completed using reference TRBV28 and TRBJ1-1, is DVKVTQSSRYLVKRTGEKVFLECVQDMDHENMFWYRQDPGLGLRLIYFSYDVKMKEKGDIPEGYSVSREKKERFSLILESASTNQTSMYLCASSLSAVNTEAFFGQGTRLTVV.

The J gene is TRBJ2-4, the V gene TRBV27; TRBD2 might be the D (6 bases). V dropped 2 bases and J dropped 0 bases, with 20 bases sitting between them. This CDR3 has 19 amino acids. CDR1 MNHEY and CDR2 SMNVEV come from the germline V gene (reference sequence). The CDR3, as DNA: TGTGCCAGCAGTTTAAGGGGTGGAGGGCAGGACTTAGCCAAAAACATTCAGTACTTC. The encoded protein is CASSLRGGGQDLAKNIQYF.

V usage is TRBV6-2 or TRBV6-3 and J usage is TRBJ2-3, with 9 bases lining up with TRBD2. Per germline, CDR1 MNHEY and CDR2 SVGEGT. The CDR3 runs 16 residues. J was trimmed by 3 bases and V by 0 bases; bases with no gene match: 4. CDR3: CASSYSFLAGTDTQYF. The CDR3 coding sequence is TGTGCCAGCAGTTACTCGTTTCTAGCGGGAACAGATACGCAGTATTTT.

The chain has TRBV6-5 and TRBJ1-1; the D is unclear. The CDR3 covers 13 residues. The germline gives CDR1 MNHEY, CDR2 SVGAGI. V lost 2 bases to trimming and J lost 2 bases, with 6 bases between them. DNA for the CDR3: TGTGCCAGCAGTTACGCATACAACACTGAAGCTTTCTTT. Translating gives CASSYAYNTEAFF.